The 8 T cell receptor beta chains given below trace back to one sample, sequenced in a study of T-cell memory formation after mild COVID-19. TCRdb reprocessed the 5' RACE reads via MiXCR and lists one record per CDR3 protein. The repertoire holds approximately 430,000 distinct CDR3 sequences, 20% to 25% seen once, with approximately 14% in the top ten. Sequenced: PBMCs or a T cell subset sorted from them (not recorded which). The receptors were sampled from an adult woman who had mild COVID-19 (a few samples of this study predate the infection). Cell type and time point are not known.

The V gene is TRBV7-8, the J gene TRBJ1-2; the match to TRBD1 covers 7 bases. The CDR3 spans 15 residues. Losses at the gene ends were 3 bases for V and 8 bases for J; bases not matched to a gene: 12. CDR1 is SGHVS, CDR2 FQNEAQ, per germline. DNA of the CDR3: TGTGCCAGCAGCTTCCCTGGGGATAGGGGGCCCGGCTACACCTTC. Translation gives CASSFPGDRGPGYTF.

The rearrangement joins TRBV6-2 or TRBV6-3 to TRBJ2-3, with D unresolved. The germline V gene has CDR1 MNHEY and CDR2 SVGEGT. The CDR3 loop spans 15 amino acids. The V gene lost 2 bases and the J gene lost 3 bases, with 12 bases spanning the gap. Here the CDR3 reads CASSYPLDLTDTQYF. The CDR3 coding sequence is TGTGCCAGCAGTTACCCCCTCGACCTAACAGATACGCAGTATTTT.

This rearrangement joins TRBV5-4 to TRBJ2-7; D may be TRBD1 or TRBD2 (6 bases each). Trimming stripped 0 bases from V and 0 bases from J, with 10 bases between. The germline gives CDR1 SGHNT, CDR2 YYREEE (reference sequence). The CDR3 sequence is 15 residues long. In DNA, the CDR3 is TGTGCCAGCAGCTTGGTCGGGGGCTACTCCTACGAGCAGTACTTC. This translates into CASSLVGGYSYEQYF.

The rearrangement links TRBV4-3 to TRBJ2-2; possibly TRBD2 for D (6 bases). The CDR3 is 16 amino acids. Germline CDR1 reads LGHNA; CDR2 reads YSLEER. The germline V and J ends were trimmed by 0 bases and 7 bases, with 15 bases remaining between them. For the CDR3, the DNA is TGCGCCAGCAGCCAAGATAACGAGCTAGCGAACGGGGAGCTGTTTTTT. Its protein is CASSQDNELANGELFF.

This clonotype appeared many times. This chain links TRBV12-3 or TRBV12-4 with TRBJ2-7; 8 bases agree with TRBD2. The CDR3 is 15 residues long. V lost 8 bases, J lost 5 bases, and 14 bases stayed unmatched. The CDR3 reads CASSAGGGRRNEQYF. The DNA of the CDR3 is TGTGCCAGCTCCGCGGGGGGCGGGAGGAGAAACGAGCAGTACTTC.

The chain has TRBV7-3 and TRBJ2-3; 7 nucleotides agree with TRBD1. The CDR3 is 14 residues long. After removal of 5 bases from V and 2 bases from J, the junction contained 4 bases not matched to a gene. Germline V gene data show CDR1 as SGHTA and CDR2 as FQGTGA. CDR3 sequence: CASSLRGLTDTQYF. The CDR3 DNA sequence: TGTGCCAGCAGCCTGAGGGGGCTCACAGATACGCAGTATTTT.

In this sample, this clonotype turned up many times. This sequence joins TRBV7-9 and TRBJ2-1; tentatively, D is TRBD1 or TRBD2 (5 bases each). CDR1 is SEHNR and CDR2 is FQNEAQ in the germline V gene (reference sequence). V was cut by 5 bases and J by 7 bases, with 12 bases left in between. The CDR3 is 13 residues long. The CDR3 DNA reads TGTGCCAGCAGCCCCGCCGGGGCGAATGAGCAGTTCTTC. It is translated as CASSPAGANEQFF.

This clonotype was counted between two and nine times. The rearrangement links TRBV25-1 to TRBJ2-2; 9 bases map to TRBD1. The CDR3 loop spans 14 amino acids. Trimming took 6 bases from V and 4 from J; bases not matched to a gene: 3. Looked up from germline, CDR1 is MGHDK and CDR2 is SYGVNS. The DNA of the CDR3 is TGTGCCAGCAGCCGGACAGGGGTCACCGGGGAGCTGTTTTTT. This sequence encodes CASSRTGVTGELFF.